This paragraph covers one T cell receptor beta chain sequence. Measured with immunoSEQ multiplex PCR; TCRdb has only the in-frame clones, and not every one. The sample holds over 950 clones, around 78% seen once. This specimen comes from a study of follicular helper T cells after annual influenza vaccination. Time point meaning: 2014-2015 season, pre-vaccination. Trimming pared 1 base from V and 0 bases from J, leaving 10 bases between. This CDR3 region has 16 residues. CDR1 and CDR2 from the germline V gene are LNHNV and YYDKDF (reference sequence). Specimen: CXCR5+ CD38+ circulating T follicular helper cells from blood, collected on the day of influenza vaccination. The subset here: circulating Tfh, non-naive CD4+CXCR5+PD-1+ (ICOS+CD38+ or ICOS-CD38-). This receptor was taken from an adult who received the influenza vaccine. The V and J genes are TRBV15 and TRBJ1-3, with D hard to call. The CDR3 sequence: CATSRVGSNSGNTIYF. The CDR3 bases are TGTGCCACCAGCAGAGTAGGATCAAACTCTGGAAACACCATATATTTT.